Following are 20 T cell receptor beta chains from one sample sequenced in a study of beta chain features in type 1 diabetes. Sequenced material consisted of expressed TCRB transcripts (all of the isolated RNA was reverse transcribed). The data were produced by immunoSEQ multiplex PCR, yet TCRdb's version contains in-frame clones alone and is incomplete. Of around 280,000 clones in the sample, 8% were seen once. Sample: central memory CD4+ T cells from blood. Receptor source: a woman aged 18-29 years in good health.

The V gene is TRBV5-5, the J gene TRBJ2-3, with D tentatively TRBD2 (5 bases). Looked up from germline, CDR1 is SGHKS and CDR2 is YYEKEE (reference sequence). Trimming removed 4 bases from V and 1 base from J, with 10 bases in between. The CDR3 contains 14 residues. The CDR3 protein is CASSQGRGTDTQYF. In DNA, the CDR3 is TGTGCCAGCAGCCAAGGGCGGGGCACAGATACGCAGTATTTT.

This clone was picked up a small number of times. The rearrangement uses TRBV29-1 and TRBJ2-3; D is unresolved. The germline V gene has CDR1 SQVTM and CDR2 ANQGSEA. The germline V and J ends were trimmed by 3 bases and 0 bases, with 13 bases remaining between them. The CDR3 loop spans 15 amino acids. Written as DNA, the CDR3 is TGCAGCGTTGATGGGTCGGTTGGTAGCACAGATACGCAGTATTTT. Translation: CSVDGSVGSTDTQYF.

This clone was detected only a few times. This chain joins TRBV18 and TRBJ1-2; 7 positions match TRBD1. The CDR3 extends over 15 amino acids. The germline V gene has CDR1 KGHSH and CDR2 LQKENI. V gave up 6 bases and J gave up 5 bases; unmatched junction bases: 12. The CDR3 nucleotides are TGTGCCAGCTCTCAAGGGACAGACCCTATATATGGCTACACCTTC. This encodes CASSQGTDPIYGYTF. Drawing the rest from reference TRBV18 and TRBJ1-2, the complete variable domain is NAGVMQNPRHLVRRRGQEARLRCSPMKGHSHVYWYRQLPEEGLKFMVYLQKENIIDESGMPKERFSAEFPKEGPSILRIQQVVRGDSAAYFCASSQGTDPIYGYTFGSGTRLTVV.

In its sample, this clone was seen many times. The gene calls are TRBV30 and TRBJ2-6; D remains unclear. The germline V gene encodes CDR1 GTSNPN and CDR2 SVGIG (reference sequence). Trimming shortened V by 6 bases and J by 2 bases, and 5 bases separated the two germline ends. CDR3 length equals 12 residues. The CDR3 is CACLTGANVLTF. The DNA of the CDR3 is TGTGCCTGTCTGACTGGGGCCAACGTCCTGACTTTC.

This clone was counted only a few times. This chain's CDR3 is CASRPEGTRAYNEQFF. DNA for the CDR3: TGTGCCAGCAGACCAGAGGGGACGCGAGCCTACAATGAGCAGTTCTTC. V and J are TRBV7-2 and TRBJ2-1, with D perhaps being TRBD1 or TRBD2 (5 bases each). In germline, CDR1 is SGHTA, CDR2 FQGNSA. The CDR3 sequence is 16 residues long. Trimming removed 6 bases at V and 2 bases at J, with 17 bases between.

This clone appeared many times. J is TRBJ2-7 and V is TRBV21-1; whether TRBD2, the table's D call, matches the DNA was not checked. TRBV21-1 is shown as a pseudogene. This CDR3 has 13 amino acids. The CDR3 protein is CASSSGCSYEQYF. CDR3 nucleotide sequence: TGTGCCAGCAGCAGCGGGTGCTCCTACGAGCAGTACTTC.

J is TRBJ2-5 and V is TRBV7-2; weak D call: TRBD1 (6 bases). The CDR3 consists of 14 residues. The V and J ends lost 5 bases and 5 bases respectively, with 15 bases between them. The germline CDR1 and CDR2 sequences are SGHTA and FQGNSA. The CDR3 region is CASSPSRGWETQYF. The CDR3 DNA is TGTGCCAGCAGCCCATCGAGGGGGTGGGAGACCCAGTACTTC.

This clone was observed a handful of times. V and J are TRBV11-2 and TRBJ2-5; perhaps TRBD1 as D (5 bases). The CDR3 has 16 amino acids. The V and J ends lost 1 base and 6 bases respectively, with 18 bases between them. Per germline, CDR1 SGHAT and CDR2 FQNNGV. The CDR3 bases are TGTGCCAGCAGCTTAGGTGGGGCCAGTGGTGTGAAGACCCAGTACTTC. Protein: CASSLGGASGVKTQYF. The entire variable domain, with the rest obtained from reference TRBV11-2 and TRBJ2-5, is as follows: EAGVAQSPRYKIIEKRQSVAFWCNPISGHATLYWYQQILGQGPKLLIQFQNNGVVDDSQLPKDRFSAERLKGVDSTLKIQPAKLEDSAVYLCASSLGGASGVKTQYFGPGTRLLVL.

Only a few counts were recorded for this clone. This sequence joins TRBV25-1 and TRBJ2-1; 7 nucleotides align to TRBD2. The CDR3 contains 13 residues. Trimming cost V 10 bases and J 4 bases; bases outside gene matches: 7. CDR1 is MGHDK, CDR2 SYGVNS, per germline. Written as DNA, the CDR3 is TGTGCCACTTACGGGGGGTTTTACAATGAGCAGTTCTTC. Encoded protein: CATYGGFYNEQFF.

This clone was seen more than once but under ten times. This chain joins TRBV11-2 and TRBJ1-3; D might be TRBD1 (5 bases). The CDR3 covers 15 residues. Between the trimmed V and J ends, which lost 0 bases and 3 bases, there was a span of 9 bases. Germline V gives CDR1 SGHAT, CDR2 FQNNGV. CDR3: CASSLDGGSGNTIYF. The CDR3 DNA follows: TGTGCCAGCAGCTTAGACGGGGGAAGTGGAAACACCATATATTTT.

In this sample, this clone turned up many times. Other DNA sequences of this sample code for an identical CDR3. The V gene is TRBV29-1, the J gene TRBJ1-2, with D unresolved. Germline CDR1 is SQVTM and CDR2 is ANQGSEA. Trimming took 3 bases from V and 4 from J, leaving 9 bases between them. The CDR3 spans 12 residues. For the CDR3, the DNA is TGCAGCGTTGAGGAGACCCCCTATGGCTACACCTTC. Translation gives CSVEETPYGYTF.

V gene TRBV7-2 combines with J gene TRBJ2-7; perhaps TRBD2 as D (6 bases). Germline loops: CDR1 SGHTA, CDR2 FQGNSA. V lost 5 bases and J lost 3, with 11 bases in between. The CDR3 contains 13 residues. The CDR3 spells CASSRTNLYEQYF. The DNA for the CDR3 is TGTGCCAGCAGCCGGACTAATCTCTACGAGCAGTACTTC.

The chain carries TRBV25-1 and TRBJ2-7; TRBD2 matches at 10 bases. The length of the CDR3 is 15 residues. Germline V gene lookup returns CDR1 MGHDK and CDR2 SYGVNS. The V and J ends lost 3 bases and 3 bases, in that order; junction bases with no gene match: 5. Here the CDR3 reads CASSDDGLAVYEQYF. DNA for the CDR3: TGTGCCAGCAGTGATGACGGACTAGCGGTCTACGAGCAGTACTTC.

This chain uses TRBV7-9 with TRBJ2-7; unclear D gene. The CDR3 runs 12 residues. V lost 5 bases to trimming and J lost 4 bases, with 9 bases between them. The germline V gene encodes CDR1 SEHNR and CDR2 FQNEAQ (reference sequence). CDR3 amino acids: CASSERPYEQYF. Here the CDR3 DNA reads TGTGCCAGCAGCGAGAGACCGTACGAGCAGTACTTC.

This clone was found many times. The chain joins TRBV7-2 to TRBJ2-1; D possibly corresponds to TRBD2 (6 bases). Germline V gene sequence: CDR1 SGHTA, CDR2 FQGNSA. Trimming took 5 bases from V and 7 from J, leaving 21 bases between them. This CDR3 spans 16 amino acids. The CDR3 here is CASSRDPGSTRNEQFF. Here the CDR3 DNA reads TGTGCCAGCAGCCGAGATCCCGGGAGCACACGGAATGAGCAGTTCTTC.

The V call is TRBV18, the J call TRBJ1-1; tentative D call: TRBD1 (5 bases). Germline values: CDR1 KGHSH, CDR2 LQKENI. Trimming stripped 1 base from V and 6 bases from J, with 9 bases between. The CDR3 is 13 residues long. The CDR3: CASSPQGRAEAFF. The CDR3 DNA reads TGTGCCAGCTCACCACAGGGGAGGGCTGAAGCTTTCTTT.

This clone was seen a handful of times. The chain joins TRBV18 to TRBJ2-2; D uncertain. CDR3 size: 15 residues. Per the germline V gene, CDR1 is KGHSH and CDR2 is LQKENI. V shed 2 bases and J shed 7 bases, with 14 bases lying between them. The CDR3 nucleotides read TGTGCCAGCTCACCAGCCCTGGCACGGAGCGGGGAGCTGTTTTTT. Residues: CASSPALARSGELFF.

This clone occurred a few times. This chain connects TRBV2 to TRBJ2-2, with 8 positions matching TRBD2. Germline lookup yields CDR1 SNHLY and CDR2 FYNNEI. The trim removed 5 bases at V and 7 bases at J, leaving 15 bases unmatched. The CDR3 is 17 amino acids. This CDR3 reads CASSNFDAGGMGGELFF. CDR3 coding DNA: TGTGCCAGCAGTAACTTCGACGCGGGAGGAATGGGCGGGGAGCTGTTTTTT.

The CDR3 bases are TGTGCCAGCAGTTTAACGGGGTCTAGTACAAACACTGAAGCTTTCTTT. Translating gives CASSLTGSSTNTEAFF. V gene TRBV28 combines with J gene TRBJ1-1; D is undetermined. V lost 2 bases, J lost 2 bases, and 15 bases lay in between. This CDR3 spans 16 amino acids. CDR1 and CDR2 (germline): MDHEN, SYDVKM.

J is TRBJ2-1 and V is TRBV5-4; 8 nucleotides line up with TRBD2. This CDR3 comprises 15 residues. In germline, CDR1 is SGHNT, CDR2 YYREEE (reference sequence). With V trimmed by 2 bases and J by 7 bases, 8 bases remained unmatched. The CDR3 spells CASSFFTGGLNEQFF. CDR3 bases: TGTGCCAGCAGCTTCTTTACGGGGGGGCTTAATGAGCAGTTCTTC. The full variable domain, completed using reference TRBV5-4 and TRBJ2-1, is ETGVTQSPTHLIKTRGQQVTLRCSSQSGHNTVSWYQQALGQGPQFIFQYYREEENGRGNFPPRFSGLQFPNYSSELNVNALELDDSALYLCASSFFTGGLNEQFFGPGTRLTVL.